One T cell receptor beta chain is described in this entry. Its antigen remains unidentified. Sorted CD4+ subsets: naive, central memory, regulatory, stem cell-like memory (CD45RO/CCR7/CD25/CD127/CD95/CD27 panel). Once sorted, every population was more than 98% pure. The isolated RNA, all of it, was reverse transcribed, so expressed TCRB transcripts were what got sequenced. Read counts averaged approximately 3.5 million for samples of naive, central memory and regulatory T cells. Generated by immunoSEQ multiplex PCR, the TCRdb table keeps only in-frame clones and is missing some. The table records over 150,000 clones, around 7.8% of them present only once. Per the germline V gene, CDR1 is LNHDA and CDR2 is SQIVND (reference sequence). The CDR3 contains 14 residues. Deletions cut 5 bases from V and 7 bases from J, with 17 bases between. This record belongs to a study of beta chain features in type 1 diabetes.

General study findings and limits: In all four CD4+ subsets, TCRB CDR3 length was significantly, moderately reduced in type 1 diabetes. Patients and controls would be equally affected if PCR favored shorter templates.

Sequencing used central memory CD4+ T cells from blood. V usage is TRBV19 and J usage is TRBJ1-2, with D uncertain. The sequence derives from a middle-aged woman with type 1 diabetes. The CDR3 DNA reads TGTGCCAGTAGTGAGAGAGACGGACTTATTGGCTACACCTTC. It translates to CASSERDGLIGYTF.